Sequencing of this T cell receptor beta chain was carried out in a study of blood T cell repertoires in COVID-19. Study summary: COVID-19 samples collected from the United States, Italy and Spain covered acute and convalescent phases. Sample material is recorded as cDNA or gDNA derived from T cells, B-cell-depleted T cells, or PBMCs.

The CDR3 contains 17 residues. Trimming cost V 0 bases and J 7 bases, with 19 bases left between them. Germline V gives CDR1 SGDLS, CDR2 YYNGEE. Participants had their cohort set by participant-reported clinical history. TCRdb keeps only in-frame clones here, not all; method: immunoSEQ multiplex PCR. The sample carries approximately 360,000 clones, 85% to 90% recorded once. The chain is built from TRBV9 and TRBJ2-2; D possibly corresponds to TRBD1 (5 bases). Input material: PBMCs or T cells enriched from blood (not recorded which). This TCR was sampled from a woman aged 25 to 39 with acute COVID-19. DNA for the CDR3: TGTGCCAGCAGCGTAGAGGGTTTGGGGCAGGGCAACGGGGAGCTGTTTTTT. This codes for CASSVEGLGQGNGELFF.